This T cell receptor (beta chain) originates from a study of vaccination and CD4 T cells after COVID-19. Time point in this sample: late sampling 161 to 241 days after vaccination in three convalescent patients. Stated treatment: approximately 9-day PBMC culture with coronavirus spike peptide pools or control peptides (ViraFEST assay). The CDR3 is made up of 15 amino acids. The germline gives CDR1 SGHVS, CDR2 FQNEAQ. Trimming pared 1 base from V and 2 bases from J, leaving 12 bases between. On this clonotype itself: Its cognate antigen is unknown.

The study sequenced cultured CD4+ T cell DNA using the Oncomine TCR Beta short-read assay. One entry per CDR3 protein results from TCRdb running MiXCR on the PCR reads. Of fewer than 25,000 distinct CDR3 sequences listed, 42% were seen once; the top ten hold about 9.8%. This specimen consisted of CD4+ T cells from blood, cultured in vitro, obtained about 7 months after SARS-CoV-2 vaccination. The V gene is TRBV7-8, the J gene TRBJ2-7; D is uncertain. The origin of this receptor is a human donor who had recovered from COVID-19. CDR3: CASSLVSTTTYEQYF. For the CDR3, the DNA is TGTGCCAGCAGCTTAGTCTCGACAACTACCTACGAGCAGTACTTC.